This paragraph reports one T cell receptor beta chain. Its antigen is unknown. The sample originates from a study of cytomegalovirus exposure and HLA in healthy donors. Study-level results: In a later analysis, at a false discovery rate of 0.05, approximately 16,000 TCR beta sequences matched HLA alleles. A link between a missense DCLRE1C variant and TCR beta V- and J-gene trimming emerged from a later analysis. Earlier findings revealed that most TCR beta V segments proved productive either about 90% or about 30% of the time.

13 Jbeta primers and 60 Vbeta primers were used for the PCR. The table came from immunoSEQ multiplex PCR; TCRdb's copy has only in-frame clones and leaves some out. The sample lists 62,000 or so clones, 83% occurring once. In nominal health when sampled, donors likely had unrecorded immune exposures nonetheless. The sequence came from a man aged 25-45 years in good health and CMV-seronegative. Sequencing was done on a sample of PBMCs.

CDR3 coding DNA: TGTGCCAGCAGTTACTCGGGCGGGGGCCCGAACACTGAAGCTTTCTTT. Its protein product is CASSYSGGGPNTEAFF. This chain uses TRBV6-5 with TRBJ1-1, with D maybe TRBD1 (6 bases). Trimming left V 0 bases short and J 1 base short, with 12 bases between. The CDR3 contains 16 residues. Germline V gives CDR1 MNHEY, CDR2 SVGAGI.